The 5 T cell receptor beta chains in this list originate from one sample, sequenced in a study of T cell responses to AZD1222 COVID-19 vaccine. Sequencing used immunoSEQ multiplex PCR; TCRdb keeps in-frame clones, though not all of them. The table shows approximately 90,000 clones, with roughly 89% occurring only once. The sequencing here drew on peripheral blood, taken on day 0 of AZD1222 vaccination. These receptors were collected from an adult in good health.

This chain links TRBV7-8 with TRBJ1-5; D not certain. The germline V gene encodes CDR1 SGHVS and CDR2 FQNEAQ. The ends were cut back, 2 bases at V and 4 bases at J, with 9 bases in the middle. CDR3 length: 14 amino acids. The chain's CDR3 is CASSLLLVNQPQHF. In DNA form, the CDR3 reads TGTGCCAGCAGCTTACTCCTAGTTAATCAGCCCCAGCATTTT.

The CDR3 DNA reads TGTGCCAGCTCGGTCTCAGAGATTGGAGTCACTGAAGCTTTCTTT. Translation gives CASSVSEIGVTEAFF. The V and J genes are TRBV18 and TRBJ1-1; D gene uncertain. Germline CDR1 reads KGHSH; CDR2 reads LQKENI. The CDR3 consists of 15 residues. V was clipped by 6 bases and J by 4 bases, with 18 bases between them. Together with reference TRBV18 and TRBJ1-1, the CDR3 gives the full variable domain: NAGVMQNPRHLVRRRGQEARLRCSPMKGHSHVYWYRQLPEEGLKFMVYLQKENIIDESGMPKERFSAEFPKEGPSILRIQQVVRGDSAAYFCASSVSEIGVTEAFFGQGTRLTVV.

This chain uses TRBV2 with TRBJ1-5; TRBD1 agrees at 10 bases. Germline loops: CDR1 SNHLY, CDR2 FYNNEI. CDR3 length equals 14 residues. Trimming at V came to 4 bases and at J to 5 bases, leaving 2 bases not matched to a gene. CDR3 region: CASSGTGGYQPQHF. The CDR3 DNA reads TGTGCCAGCAGTGGGACAGGGGGATATCAGCCCCAGCATTTT.

The chain employs TRBV4-1 and TRBJ2-7; 8 nucleotides line up with TRBD1. Germline CDR1 is MGHRA and CDR2 is YSYEKL. The CDR3 has 14 residues. Unmatched junction bases numbered 5, after V lost 1 base and J lost 6 bases. In nucleotides, the CDR3 is TGCGCCAGCAGCCAAGTGGACAGGGACGGCGAGCAGTACTTC. It translates to CASSQVDRDGEQYF.

The chain has TRBV5-1 and TRBJ1-4; TRBD1 might be the D (6 bases). The V gene's germline CDR1 is SGHRS and CDR2 YFSETQ. The CDR3 is 16 amino acids. Between the trimmed V and J ends, which lost 0 bases and 3 bases, there was a span of 12 bases. The CDR3 loop reads CASSLEGDRPNEKLFF. CDR3 bases: TGCGCCAGCAGCTTGGAAGGCGACAGGCCTAATGAAAAACTGTTTTTT.